The subject of this entry is one T cell receptor (beta chain). The sample originates from a study of blood T cell repertoires in COVID-19. Study summary: The origin of the acute and convalescent COVID-19 samples was the United States, Italy and Spain. T cells, B-cell-depleted T cells, or PBMCs supplied cDNA or gDNA.

From germline, CDR1 is SNHLY and CDR2 FYNNEI. This CDR3 is 13 amino acids long. V gave up 4 bases and J gave up 8 bases, with 14 bases separating them. Participants reported their clinical history, and cohort assignment relied on those reports. Two negative PCRs, clearance, or symptom resolution were required of recovered Cohort 3 donors. Assay used: immunoSEQ multiplex PCR; TCRdb lists only in-frame clones, some missing. The sample lists a few hundred thousand clones, 70% to 90% seen once, with roughly 10% in the top ten. The source is a woman under 30 who had recovered from COVID-19. Sequenced: PBMCs or T cells enriched from blood (not recorded which). The V call is TRBV2, the J call TRBJ1-1; D unresolved. CDR3: CASSVGQTSEAFF. The CDR3 nucleotides are TGTGCCAGCAGTGTAGGTCAGACTTCGGAAGCTTTCTTT.